The T cell receptor beta chain under discussion was sequenced for a study of Graves' ophthalmopathy and Graves' hyperthyroidism. RNA served as the template for amplifying TCR beta CDR3 regions. After a first-round RT-PCR with HTBI primers, a second-round multiplex PCR was run. TCRdb recomputed calls from the multiplex PCR reads with MiXCR, one row per CDR3 protein. The sample lists a few hundred thousand distinct CDR3 sequences, roughly 17% occurring once. This clonotype appeared a few times. Germline V CDR1 and CDR2: DFQATT, SNEGSKA (reference sequence). The V gene end was trimmed by 3 bases and the J gene end by 2 bases; junction bases not matched to a gene: 9. CDR3 length equals 16 residues.

The receptor comes from an adult woman with stable Graves' hyperthyroidism. The chain employs TRBV20-1 and TRBJ2-7; the match to TRBD2 covers 11 bases. Material: peripheral blood. CDR3 in amino acids: CSARGATSGTPYEQYF. In nucleotides, the CDR3 is TGCAGTGCTAGGGGCGCGACTAGCGGGACCCCCTACGAGCAGTACTTC.